The clone carrying this TCR beta chain was detected ten times or more. Its specificity is not known. Each CDR3 protein gets one entry after TCRdb re-called the reads with MiXCR. The sample records around 770,000 distinct CDR3 sequences, 25% to 30% being singletons. V was shortened by 1 base and J by 2 bases, with 12 bases between the two germline ends. Germline CDR1 reads SGHTA; CDR2 reads FQGNSA. CDR3 length: 16 residues. This specimen comes from a study of T cell repertoires in cytomegalovirus infection. The wider study: Recently identified HLA-C-restricted CMV epitopes and well-studied HLA-B-restricted CMV epitopes were used by the study. Matching HLA type and CMV infection were both indicated by public TCR beta signatures.

The sequencing used cultured CD8+ T cells from PBMCs, collected from culture after CMV antigen stimulation. V and J are TRBV7-2 and TRBJ2-1; the D call may be TRBD1 or TRBD2 (6 bases each). This receptor was identified in a human donor in good health (CMV status not recorded). Some clones in this sample may be carry-over from other donors' samples. The CDR3 reads CASSLGWGAPYNEQFF. DNA for the CDR3: TGTGCCAGCAGCTTAGGATGGGGGGCCCCCTACAATGAGCAGTTCTTC.